Below are 28 T cell receptor beta chains sequenced from a single sample in a study of vaccination and CD4 T cells after COVID-19. Cultured CD4+ T-cell DNA underwent Oncomine TCR Beta short-read sequencing. One entry per CDR3 protein results from TCRdb running MiXCR on the PCR reads. The top ten clones hold under 35% of a sample with roughly 8,900 distinct CDR3 sequences, roughly 35% of them seen once. Antigens for these TCRs are unknown. Treatment described: approximately nine-day PBMC culture with coronavirus spike peptide pools or control peptides (ViraFEST assay). Sequenced sample: cultured CD4+ T cells from blood. The receptors come from a human donor with COVID-19.

The chain has TRBV20-1 and TRBJ2-7; a weak D match, TRBD2 (6 bases). V lost 3 bases and J lost 4, with 13 bases in between. CDR1 and CDR2 (germline): DFQATT, SNEGSKA (reference sequence). This CDR3 spans 13 amino acids. The CDR3 loop is CSASLVSGYEQYF. In nucleotides, the CDR3 is TGCAGTGCTAGTCTGGTTAGCGGATACGAGCAGTACTTC.

This clonotype has more than one count but fewer than ten. The V gene is TRBV7-2, the J gene TRBJ2-7, with 9 bases identical to TRBD2. The CDR3 contains 14 residues. V shed 4 bases, J shed 4 bases, and the junction held 5 bases outside the gene matches. In germline, CDR1 is SGHTA, CDR2 FQGNSA. The CDR3 sequence: CASSSGAGGYEQYF. CDR3 in DNA: TGTGCCAGCAGCTCCGGCGCGGGGGGGTACGAGCAGTACTTC.

The V call is TRBV7-9, the J call TRBJ1-1; 7 bases are a match to TRBD1. With V trimmed by 4 bases and J by 6 bases, 11 bases remained unmatched. Per germline, CDR1 SEHNR and CDR2 FQNEAQ (reference sequence). The CDR3 covers 15 residues. CDR3 DNA sequence: TGTGCCAGCAGCTCGAGACAGGGAGGGCTGGCTGAAGCTTTCTTT. Its protein is CASSSRQGGLAEAFF.

V gene TRBV6-1 combines with J gene TRBJ1-4; no clear D gene. Trimming took 6 bases from V and 7 from J, leaving 9 bases between them. CDR1 is MNHNS and CDR2 is SASEGT in the germline V gene. The CDR3 loop spans 12 amino acids. The chain's CDR3 is CASRALGEKLFF. CDR3 in DNA: TGTGCCAGCAGGGCACTGGGTGAAAAACTGTTTTTT.

The chain links TRBV12-3 or TRBV12-4 to TRBJ1-1, with D possibly matching TRBD1 (6 bases). The CDR3 consists of 19 residues. Trimming removed 2 bases at V and 0 bases at J, with 22 bases between. CDR3 amino acids: CASSLPLGGLPAMNTEAFF. CDR3 DNA: TGTGCCAGCAGTTTACCCCTGGGGGGCCTACCCGCCATGAACACTGAAGCTTTCTTT.

The chain joins TRBV7-8 to TRBJ1-2; 10 bases agree with TRBD1. V dropped 3 bases and J dropped 0; count of bases not matched to a gene: 7. There are 17 residues in the CDR3. CDR1 and CDR2 from the germline V gene are SGHVS and FQNEAQ. The CDR3 sequence: CASSFRQGATSNYGYTF. The CDR3 bases are TGTGCCAGCAGCTTTAGACAGGGGGCCACCTCTAACTATGGCTACACCTTC. Supplemented by reference TRBV7-8 and TRBJ1-2, the full variable domain reads GAGVSQSPRYKVAKRGQDVALRCDPISGHVSLFWYQQALGQGPEFLTYFQNEAQLDKSGLPSDRFFAERPEGSVSTLKIQRTQQEDSAVYLCASSFRQGATSNYGYTFGSGTRLTVV.

V and J are TRBV12-3 or TRBV12-4 and TRBJ2-7, with 11 bases that match TRBD2. With V trimmed by 6 bases and J by 4 bases, 5 bases remained unmatched. The CDR3 consists of 14 residues. The DNA of the CDR3 is TGTGCCAGCAGCCGACTAGCGGGGACGTACGAGCAGTACTTC. The encoded protein is CASSRLAGTYEQYF.

The chain links TRBV10-1 to TRBJ1-3; weak D call: TRBD1 (6 bases). The CDR3 runs to 13 residues. V shed 8 bases and J shed 5 bases, with 13 bases lying between them. Germline V CDR1 and CDR2: WNHNN, SYGVQD (reference sequence). The CDR3 region is CASAGRGRNTIYF. In DNA form, the CDR3 reads TGCGCCAGCGCAGGGCGGGGGCGAAACACCATATATTTT.

This clonotype was seen a few times. The chain joins TRBV19 to TRBJ1-5; D is unclear. Deletions cut 3 bases from V and 5 bases from J, with 5 bases between. This CDR3 comprises 12 residues. Germline V gene sequence: CDR1 LNHDA, CDR2 SQIVND (reference sequence). The CDR3 sequence: CASSIRDQPQHF. CDR3 coding DNA: TGTGCCAGTAGTATCCGGGATCAGCCCCAGCATTTT.

The genes are TRBV20-1 and TRBJ2-3; 10 nucleotides match TRBD2. Trimming at V came to 0 bases and at J to 6 bases, leaving 12 bases not matched to a gene. CDR1 DFQATT and CDR2 SNEGSKA come from the germline V gene (reference sequence). The CDR3 contains 17 residues. The CDR3 protein is CSARDPKAGAGGDTQYF. The CDR3 DNA reads TGCAGTGCTAGAGACCCCAAGGCGGGAGCGGGGGGGGATACGCAGTATTTT.

The CDR3: CASSLRQINSNQPQHF. In DNA, the CDR3 is TGTGCCAGCAGCCTGCGGCAAATTAATAGCAATCAGCCCCAGCATTTT. The rearrangement links TRBV7-9 to TRBJ1-5; D gene uncertain. The CDR3 spans 16 residues. V was clipped by 5 bases and J by 0 bases, with 14 bases between them. Germline lookup yields CDR1 SEHNR and CDR2 FQNEAQ (reference sequence). Using reference TRBV7-9 and TRBJ1-5 for the parts outside the CDR3, the full variable domain is DTGVSQNPRHKITKRGQNVTFRCDPISEHNRLYWYRQTLGQGPEFLTYFQNEAQLEKSRLLSDRFSAERPKGSFSTLEIQRTEQGDSAMYLCASSLRQINSNQPQHFGDGTRLSIL.

This clonotype was counted between two and nine times. DNA for the CDR3: TGTGCCAGCAGCTTGGAACCTTATAACCACGGGACCCAGTACTTC. It is translated as CASSLEPYNHGTQYF. The chain uses TRBV5-4 and TRBJ2-5; D is ambiguous. The CDR3 sequence is 15 residues long. The V end lost 0 bases, the J end lost 7 bases, and 16 bases lay between the germline ends. From germline, CDR1 is SGHNT and CDR2 YYREEE (reference sequence).

CDR3 bases: TGCGCCAGCAGCCAAGGATCGGGGACAGGGCATCAGCCCCAGCATTTT. Protein: CASSQGSGTGHQPQHF. The chain carries TRBV4-1 and TRBJ1-5, with 9 bases aligning to TRBD1. The germline gives CDR1 MGHRA, CDR2 YSYEKL. Losses at the gene ends were 1 base for V and 5 bases for J; bases not matched to a gene: 6. CDR3 size: 16 residues.

The CDR3 is CSATGLLTEQYF. The CDR3 DNA is TGCAGTGCTACCGGACTTCTGACCGAGCAGTACTTC. V and J are TRBV20-1 and TRBJ2-7, with TRBD2 as a possible D gene (5 bases). Germline V gives CDR1 DFQATT, CDR2 SNEGSKA (reference sequence). Trimming stripped 4 bases from V and 6 bases from J, with 13 bases between. The CDR3 runs to 12 residues.

The J gene is TRBJ2-3, the V gene TRBV9, with D possibly matching TRBD2 (7 bases). CDR1 is SGDLS, CDR2 YYNGEE, per germline. V shed 0 bases and J shed 2 bases, with 16 bases lying between them. The CDR3 consists of 17 residues. The CDR3 coding sequence is TGTGCCAGCAGCGTAGACTCGCGGGGGCGATTCACAGATACGCAGTATTTT. Translation: CASSVDSRGRFTDTQYF.

The rearrangement uses TRBV9 and TRBJ1-1; no definite D call. V was clipped by 3 bases and J by 7 bases, with 10 bases between them. The CDR3 sequence is 12 residues long. Germline V gives CDR1 SGDLS, CDR2 YYNGEE. Here the CDR3 DNA reads TGTGCCAGCAGCGCAGGACGGAATGAAGCTTTCTTT. Protein: CASSAGRNEAFF.

CDR3 sequence: CASSQAPAVRGNEQYF. CDR3 DNA: TGCGCCAGCAGCCAAGCTCCGGCAGTAAGGGGAAACGAGCAGTACTTC. V gene TRBV4-3 combines with J gene TRBJ2-7; D might be TRBD1 (5 bases). The V gene's germline CDR1 is LGHNA and CDR2 YSLEER. Trimming took 1 base from V and 5 from J, leaving 18 bases between them. This CDR3 contains 16 residues.

This clonotype was counted only a few times. The chain is built from TRBV20-1 and TRBJ2-5; TRBD1 might be the D (5 bases). Germline CDR1 DFQATT, CDR2 SNEGSKA (reference sequence). Deletions cut 0 bases from V and 5 bases from J, with 10 bases between. CDR3 length equals 13 residues. The CDR3 nucleotides read TGCAGTGCTAGAGATCAGGGTTGGGAGACCCAGTACTTC. Its translation is CSARDQGWETQYF.

The table lists this clonotype with a few counts. The genes are TRBV6-5 and TRBJ2-7, with D maybe TRBD1 (5 bases). V lost 3 bases to trimming and J lost 2 bases, with 11 bases between them. Germline assignment: CDR1 MNHEY and CDR2 SVGAGI. The CDR3 has 14 residues. The CDR3: CASSYQDSTYEQYF. In nucleotides, the CDR3 is TGTGCCAGCAGTTATCAAGACAGCACCTACGAGCAGTACTTC.

The chain employs TRBV4-1 and TRBJ1-2; 7 nucleotides match TRBD1. From germline, CDR1 is MGHRA and CDR2 YSYEKL. This CDR3 has 15 amino acids. V gave up 1 base and J gave up 8 bases; unmatched junction bases: 10. This CDR3 reads CASSQADRADGGYTF. Here the CDR3 DNA reads TGCGCCAGCAGCCAAGCTGACAGGGCGGATGGAGGCTACACCTTC.

For the CDR3, the DNA is TGTGCCAGCAGTTACTATACTGAAGCTTTCTTT. Protein: CASSYYTEAFF. This chain uses TRBV6-5 with TRBJ1-1, with D unresolved. Germline V gene sequence: CDR1 MNHEY, CDR2 SVGAGI. V gave up 1 base and J gave up 5 bases, with 2 bases separating them. The CDR3 spans 11 residues.

The chain carries TRBV20-1 and TRBJ2-7, with D possibly being TRBD1 (5 bases). The length of the CDR3 is 14 residues. Per germline, CDR1 DFQATT and CDR2 SNEGSKA (reference sequence). Deletions cut 3 bases from V and 2 bases from J, with 14 bases between. The CDR3 here is CSASDLRGPYEQYF. In nucleotides, the CDR3 is TGCAGTGCTAGTGATCTAAGGGGTCCCTACGAGCAGTACTTC.

This chain connects TRBV20-1 to TRBJ1-5, with 7 bases identical to TRBD1. The J call may not be correct, given that the DNA end is closer to TRBJ2-3. Germline assignment: CDR1 DFQATT and CDR2 SNEGSKA (reference sequence). This CDR3 comprises 13 residues. CDR3 coding DNA: TGCAGTGCCACCAGGGGGTTCGGGGCTTCCCAGTATTTT. It translates to CSATRGFGASQYF.

This clonotype was picked up a small number of times. The chain couples TRBV2 to TRBJ2-5; perhaps TRBD2 as D (5 bases). V lost 4 bases and J lost 4, with 13 bases in between. The germline gives CDR1 SNHLY, CDR2 FYNNEI. The CDR3 spans 14 residues. CDR3 amino acids: CASSVRRGPETQYF. Here the CDR3 DNA reads TGTGCCAGCAGTGTTAGAAGAGGGCCAGAGACCCAGTACTTC.

The chain is built from TRBV7-9 and TRBJ1-2; D not resolved. Germline V gene sequence: CDR1 SEHNR, CDR2 FQNEAQ (reference sequence). The CDR3 length is 13 residues. Trimming removed 0 bases from V and 6 bases from J, with 8 bases in between. The CDR3 coding sequence is TGTGCCAGCAGCTTAGCGCGGTCGGATGGCTACACCTTC. It translates to CASSLARSDGYTF.

The chain is built from TRBV20-1 and TRBJ2-3; no clear D gene. The length of the CDR3 is 15 residues. Germline V gene sequence: CDR1 DFQATT, CDR2 SNEGSKA (reference sequence). Trimming took 3 bases from V and 2 from J, leaving 15 bases between them. The CDR3 DNA is TGCAGTGCTAGGGTCCTAGAGATAGACACAGATACGCAGTATTTT. This encodes CSARVLEIDTDTQYF.

This chain uses TRBV6-1 with TRBJ2-7, with D possibly matching TRBD2 (5 bases). Germline CDR1 reads MNHNS; CDR2 reads SASEGT. The germline V and J ends were trimmed by 0 bases and 3 bases, with 9 bases remaining between them. The CDR3 runs to 14 residues. CDR3 coding DNA: TGTGCCAGCAGTGAAGCGGACTCAGTCTACGAGCAGTACTTC. Amino acids: CASSEADSVYEQYF.

This clonotype was seen a single time. The CDR3 here is CASSMSGHGVYEQYF. The CDR3, as DNA: TGTGCCAGCAGCATGTCCGGACACGGAGTATACGAGCAGTACTTC. This sequence joins TRBV7-8 and TRBJ2-7; possibly TRBD1 for D (5 bases). V shed 5 bases and J shed 4 bases, with 18 bases lying between them. The CDR3 runs to 15 residues. Germline assignment: CDR1 SGHVS and CDR2 FQNEAQ.